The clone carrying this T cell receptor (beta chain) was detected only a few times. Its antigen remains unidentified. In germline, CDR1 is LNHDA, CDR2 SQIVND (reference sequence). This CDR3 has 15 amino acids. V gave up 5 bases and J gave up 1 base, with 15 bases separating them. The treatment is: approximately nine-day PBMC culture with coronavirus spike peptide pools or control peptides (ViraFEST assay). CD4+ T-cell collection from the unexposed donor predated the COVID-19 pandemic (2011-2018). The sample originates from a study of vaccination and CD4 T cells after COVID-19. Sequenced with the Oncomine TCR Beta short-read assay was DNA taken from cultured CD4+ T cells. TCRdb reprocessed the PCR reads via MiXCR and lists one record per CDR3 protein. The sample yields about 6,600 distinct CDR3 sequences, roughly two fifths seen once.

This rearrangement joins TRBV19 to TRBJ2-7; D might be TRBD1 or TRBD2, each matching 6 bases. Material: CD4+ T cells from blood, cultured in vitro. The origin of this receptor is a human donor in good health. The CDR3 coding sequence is TGTGCCAGTAGTGCCTACGGGGGCGGGTCCTACGAGCAGTACTTC. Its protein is CASSAYGGGSYEQYF.